Sequencing of this T cell receptor (beta chain) was carried out in a study of T cell repertoires in cytomegalovirus infection. Study at large: Recently identified HLA-C-restricted CMV epitopes were among the peptides used. An indication of both CMV infection and matching HLA type came from public TCR beta signatures.

Findings of the study overall: HLA-C-restricted, CMV-specific TCR beta clonotypes were dominant ex vivo.

Regarding this clonotype: As yet, its antigen is unknown.

TCRdb reanalysed the reads using MiXCR and keeps one entry per CDR3 protein. The table lists around 360,000 distinct CDR3 sequences, about a third of them singletons, with about 13% in the top ten. This receptor was taken from a human donor in good health (CMV status not recorded). Some clones in this sample may be carry-over from other donors' samples. The material was cultured PBMCs, obtained from culture after CMV antigen stimulation.

The CDR3 bases are TGTGCCAGCAGCCGCGGGACACCGCAATACGAGCAGTACGTC. This codes for CASSRGTPQYEQYV. V and J are TRBV6-2 or TRBV6-3 and TRBJ2-7; tentatively, D is TRBD1 or TRBD2 (6 bases each). The ends were cut back, 6 bases at V and 4 bases at J, with 16 bases in the middle. The CDR3 totals 14 residues. CDR1 MNHEY and CDR2 SVGEGT come from the germline V gene.